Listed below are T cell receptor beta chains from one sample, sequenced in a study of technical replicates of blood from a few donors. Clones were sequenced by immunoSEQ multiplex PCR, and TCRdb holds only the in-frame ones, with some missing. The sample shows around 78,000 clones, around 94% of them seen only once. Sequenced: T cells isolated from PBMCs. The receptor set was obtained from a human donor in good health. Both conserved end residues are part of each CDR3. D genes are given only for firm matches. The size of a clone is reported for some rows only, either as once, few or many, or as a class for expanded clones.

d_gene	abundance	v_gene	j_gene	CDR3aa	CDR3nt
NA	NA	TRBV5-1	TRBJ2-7	CASREQVPYEQYF	TGCGCCAGCAGGGAACAGGTGCCCTACGAGCAGTACTTC
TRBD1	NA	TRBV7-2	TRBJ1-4	CASSSSGGTGLEKLFF	TGTGCCAGCAGCAGTAGCGGCGGGACAGGGTTAGAAAAACTGTTTTTT
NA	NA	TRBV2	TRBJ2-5	CASSAGLKRETQYF	TGTGCCAGCAGTGCTGGGCTAAAACGGGAGACCCAGTACTTC
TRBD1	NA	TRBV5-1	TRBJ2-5	CASNRGFGETQYF	TGCGCCAGCAACAGGGGGTTTGGGGAGACCCAGTACTTC
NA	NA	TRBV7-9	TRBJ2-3	CAIRRDPDTQYF	TGTGCAATCCGTCGGGATCCAGATACGCAGTATTTT
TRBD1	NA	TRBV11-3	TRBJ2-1	CASSFRDSEYNEQFF	TGTGCCAGCAGCTTCCGGGACAGCGAATACAATGAGCAGTTCTTC
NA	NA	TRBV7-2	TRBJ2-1	CASSPVSQFF	TGTGCCAGCAGCCCCGTCTCGCAGTTCTTC
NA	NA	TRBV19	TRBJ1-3	CASRRQPLSGNTIYF	TGTGCCAGTAGACGACAGCCTCTCTCTGGAAACACCATATATTTT
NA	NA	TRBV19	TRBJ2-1	CASSLGVQGQGFF	TGTGCCAGTAGTTTGGGCGTCCAGGGGCAGGGGTTCTTC
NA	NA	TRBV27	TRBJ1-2	CASSSAGLYGYTF	TGTGCCAGCAGTTCCGCGGGCCTCTATGGCTACACCTTC
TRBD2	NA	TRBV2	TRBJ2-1	CASNGLAGGFYEQFF	TGTGCCAGCAATGGACTAGCGGGAGGTTTTTATGAGCAGTTCTTC
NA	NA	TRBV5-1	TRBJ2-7	CASSSGAPGDEQYF	TGCGCCAGCAGCTCTGGAGCACCCGGCGACGAGCAGTACTTC
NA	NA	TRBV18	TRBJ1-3	CASSPPVLAGNTIYF	TGTGCCAGCTCACCCCCAGTGCTAGCTGGAAACACCATATATTTT
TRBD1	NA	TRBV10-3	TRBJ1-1	CAISGVTGRAFF	TGTGCCATCAGCGGGGTGACAGGGCGAGCTTTCTTT
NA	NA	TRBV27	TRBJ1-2	CASSSQGWDLYGYTF	TGTGCCAGCAGTTCGCAGGGGTGGGACCTCTATGGCTACACCTTC
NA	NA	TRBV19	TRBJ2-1	CAVYSYNEQFF	TGTGCCGTTTACAGCTACAATGAGCAGTTCTTC
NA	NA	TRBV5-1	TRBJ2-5	CASSLSRTAETQYF	TGCGCCAGCAGCTTGTCGCGTACCGCGGAGACCCAGTACTTC
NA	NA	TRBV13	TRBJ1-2	CASSLRGRASDGYTF	TGTGCCAGCAGCTTAAGGGGCAGGGCGTCGGATGGCTACACCTTC
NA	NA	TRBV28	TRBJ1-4	CASSYWTFEKLFF	TGTGCCAGCAGTTACTGGACATTTGAAAAACTGTTTTTT
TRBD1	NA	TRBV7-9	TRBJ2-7	CASSLRDRGAYEQYF	TGTGCCAGCAGCTTGAGAGACAGGGGGGCCTACGAGCAGTACTTC
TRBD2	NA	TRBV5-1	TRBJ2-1	CASSSTSPSYNEQFF	TGCGCCAGCAGCTCGACTAGCCCTTCCTACAATGAGCAGTTCTTC
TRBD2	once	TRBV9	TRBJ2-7	CASSVGLAVTYEQYF	TGTGCCAGCAGCGTTGGACTAGCGGTTACCTACGAGCAGTACTTC
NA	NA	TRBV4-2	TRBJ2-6	CASSQRGFSGANVLTF	TGTGCCAGCAGCCAAAGAGGTTTCTCTGGGGCCAACGTCCTGACTTTC
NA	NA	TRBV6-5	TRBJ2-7	CASSYSSRTIYHEQYF	TGTGCCAGCAGTTACTCGAGTAGGACTATCTATCACGAGCAGTACTTC
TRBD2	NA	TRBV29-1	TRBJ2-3	CSVPTSGSWADTQYF	TGCAGCGTCCCGACTAGCGGGAGTTGGGCAGATACGCAGTATTTT
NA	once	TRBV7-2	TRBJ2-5	CASSLDRWAETQYF	TGTGCCAGCAGCTTAGACCGGTGGGCGGAGACCCAGTACTTC
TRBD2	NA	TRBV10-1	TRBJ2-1	CASSDQLAGEGWGEQFF	TGCGCCAGCAGTGACCAACTAGCGGGAGAAGGCTGGGGTGAGCAGTTCTTC
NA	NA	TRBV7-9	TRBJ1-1	CASSLDRTTEAFF	TGTGCCAGCAGCTTAGACAGGACCACTGAAGCTTTCTTT
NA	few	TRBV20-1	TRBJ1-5	CSASGPGPQHF	TGCAGTGCTAGTGGGCCAGGGCCCCAGCATTTT
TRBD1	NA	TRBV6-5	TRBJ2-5	CASSTQGVGEETQYF	TGTGCCAGCAGTACCCAGGGGGTAGGAGAGGAGACCCAGTACTTC
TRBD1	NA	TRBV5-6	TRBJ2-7	CASSWGQSSYEQYF	TGTGCCAGCAGCTGGGGACAGTCATCCTACGAGCAGTACTTC
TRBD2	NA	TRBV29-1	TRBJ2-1	CSVKAGGNNEQFF	TGCAGCGTCAAAGCGGGGGGGAACAATGAGCAGTTCTTC
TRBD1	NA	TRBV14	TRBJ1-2	CASSQGPYRGGYTF	TGTGCCAGCAGCCAAGGACCATACAGGGGCGGCTACACCTTC
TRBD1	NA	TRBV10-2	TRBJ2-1	CASRRTGNNEQFF	TGCGCCAGCAGGAGGACAGGGAACAATGAGCAGTTCTTC
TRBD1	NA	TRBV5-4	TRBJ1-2	CASSLEQGRFYGYTF	TGTGCCAGCAGCTTGGAACAGGGGAGGTTCTATGGCTACACCTTC
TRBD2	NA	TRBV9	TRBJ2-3	CASSADSLAGSTDTQYF	TGTGCCAGCAGCGCCGATTCGTTAGCGGGAAGCACAGATACGCAGTATTTT
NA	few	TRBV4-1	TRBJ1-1	CASSLAGTTGTEAFF	TGCGCCAGCAGCTTAGCCGGGACAACGGGCACTGAAGCTTTCTTT
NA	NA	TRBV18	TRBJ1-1	CASSQTQGAEAFF	TGTGCCAGCTCACAGACTCAGGGTGCTGAAGCTTTCTTT
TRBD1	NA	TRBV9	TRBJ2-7	CASSVDRGPAEQYF	TGTGCCAGCAGCGTCGACAGGGGGCCCGCCGAGCAGTACTTC
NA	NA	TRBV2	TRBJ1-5	CASSAGVDQPQHF	TGTGCCAGCAGTGCAGGGGTTGATCAGCCCCAGCATTTT
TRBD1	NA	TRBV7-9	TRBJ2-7	CASSQIRTGNYEQYF	TGTGCCAGCAGCCAAATTCGGACAGGGAACTACGAGCAGTACTTC
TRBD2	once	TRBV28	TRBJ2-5	CASSLGAWTSGTEETQYF	TGTGCCAGCAGTTTGGGGGCTTGGACTAGCGGGACCGAAGAGACCCAGTACTTC
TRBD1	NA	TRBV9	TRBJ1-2	CASSRDRGFFHGYTF	TGTGCCAGCAGCCGCGACAGGGGATTCTTCCATGGCTACACCTTC
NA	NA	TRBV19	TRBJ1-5	CASSIWGLGQPQHF	TGTGCCAGTAGTATTTGGGGGCTCGGCCAGCCCCAGCATTTT
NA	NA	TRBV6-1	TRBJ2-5	CASSAVSRQETQYF	TGTGCCAGCAGTGCCGTTTCCCGCCAGGAGACCCAGTACTTC
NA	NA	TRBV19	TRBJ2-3	CASALASSSDTQYF	TGTGCCAGCGCACTAGCCTCTAGTTCAGATACGCAGTATTTT
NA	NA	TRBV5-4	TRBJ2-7	CASSFRGSDYEQYF	TGTGCCAGCAGCTTTAGGGGTTCTGATTACGAGCAGTACTTC
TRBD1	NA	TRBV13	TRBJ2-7	CASSLYRGYEQYF	TGTGCCAGCAGCTTATACAGGGGATACGAGCAGTACTTC